This passage covers 15 T cell receptor beta chains from one sample sequenced in a study of T cell changes during pregnancy in multiple sclerosis. Repertoires were generated with immunoSEQ multiplex PCR, while TCRdb's copy carries only in-frame clones and drops some. The sample gives approximately 43,000 clones, 90% of which show up once; approximately 9.1% is in the top ten. The specimen comprised CD8+ T cells from peripheral blood mononuclear cells, sampled in the first trimester of pregnancy. These receptors were obtained from a female donor with multiple sclerosis, enrolled in a pregnancy study.

The chain is built from TRBV6-4 and TRBJ2-1; D gene uncertain. In germline, CDR1 is MRHNA, CDR2 SNTAGT. The CDR3 is 15 residues long. V lost 3 bases and J lost 5, with 14 bases in between. The CDR3 DNA sequence: TGTGCCAGCAGTGAAGAGAGGATATCGAACAATGAGCAGTTCTTC. Protein: CASSEERISNNEQFF.

This clone occurred once. The V gene is TRBV2, the J gene TRBJ2-2; 7 bases line up with TRBD2. Germline lookup yields CDR1 SNHLY and CDR2 FYNNEI. With 1 base clipped from V and 4 bases from J, the junction kept 6 bases outside the gene matches. The CDR3 runs 16 residues. The CDR3 nucleotides are TGTGCCAGCAGTGAAGGGCTAGCGGCCCCCACCGGGGAGCTGTTTTTT. Amino acids: CASSEGLAAPTGELFF.

The CDR3 loop reads CASSLVVAGVDTQYF. The CDR3 DNA reads TGTGCCAGCAGCTTGGTAGTAGCGGGAGTTGATACGCAGTATTTT. The chain has TRBV5-6 and TRBJ2-3; 9 positions match TRBD2. The germline V gene has CDR1 SGHDT and CDR2 YYEEEE. The V gene end was trimmed by 0 bases and the J gene end by 6 bases; junction bases not matched to a gene: 5. This CDR3 contains 15 residues.

The V and J genes are TRBV27 and TRBJ2-1, with D tentatively TRBD2 (6 bases). V was cut by 2 bases and J by 4 bases, with 18 bases left in between. The CDR3 spans 17 residues. Germline V gene lookup returns CDR1 MNHEY and CDR2 SMNVEV (reference sequence). The CDR3 DNA reads as TGTGCCAGCAGTTTAACAGCGGGCGAGCCCCCATACAATGAGCAGTTCTTC. Translating it yields CASSLTAGEPPYNEQFF.

The chain couples TRBV27 to TRBJ2-1; 8 bases align to TRBD2. CDR1 and CDR2 (germline): MNHEY, SMNVEV (reference sequence). The trim removed 4 bases at V and 7 bases at J, leaving 15 bases unmatched. This CDR3 is built from 17 residues. The CDR3 reads CASSWGITREEPNEQFF. The CDR3 DNA reads as TGTGCCAGCAGTTGGGGGATTACGCGGGAGGAACCAAATGAGCAGTTCTTC.

The chain couples TRBV4-3 to TRBJ2-7; D may be TRBD1 (5 bases). CDR1 and CDR2 (germline): LGHNA, YSLEER. V dropped 0 bases and J dropped 0 bases, with 9 bases sitting between them. CDR3 length equals 15 residues. CDR3 nucleotide sequence: TGCGCCAGCAGCCAAGATTGGCAGGGCTCCTACGAGCAGTACTTC. This codes for CASSQDWQGSYEQYF.

The J gene is TRBJ2-7, the V gene TRBV14; D is ambiguous. In germline, CDR1 is SGHDN, CDR2 FVKESK. There are 13 residues in the CDR3. Trimming took off 1 base at V and 0 bases at J, with 4 bases between the two ends. The CDR3 nucleotides are TGTGCCAGCAGCCAAGCGTCCTCCTACGAGCAGTACTTC. Protein sequence: CASSQASSYEQYF. Looking up the rest from reference TRBV14 and TRBJ2-7 gives the full variable domain: EAGVTQFPSHSVIEKGQTVTLRCDPISGHDNLYWYRRVMGKEIKFLLHFVKESKQDESGMPNNRFLAERTGGTYSTLKVQPAELEDSGVYFCASSQASSYEQYFGPGTRLTVT.

The J gene is TRBJ2-5, the V gene TRBV4-3; 7 nucleotides line up with TRBD2. Trimming at V came to 1 base and at J to 1 base, leaving 3 bases not matched to a gene. Germline V CDR1 and CDR2: LGHNA, YSLEER. The CDR3 is made up of 15 amino acids. The CDR3 DNA sequence: TGCGCCAGCAGCCAAGGAAGACTAGCCCAAGAGACCCAGTACTTC. Residues: CASSQGRLAQETQYF.

The rearrangement joins TRBV19 to TRBJ2-7; D not resolved. Germline loops: CDR1 LNHDA, CDR2 SQIVND (reference sequence). The CDR3 covers 13 residues. The V and J ends lost 5 bases and 2 bases respectively, with 10 bases between them. CDR3 residues: CASSSSGAYEQYF. The DNA for the CDR3 is TGTGCCAGTAGTTCTTCGGGTGCCTACGAGCAGTACTTC.

V is TRBV2 and J is TRBJ2-3, with D perhaps TRBD2 (6 bases). The CDR3 is made up of 12 amino acids. The V gene lost 7 bases and the J gene lost 5 bases, with 10 bases spanning the gap. In germline, CDR1 is SNHLY, CDR2 FYNNEI. CDR3 sequence (DNA): TGTGCCAGCAATCCCGGGGGAGATACGCAGTATTTT. Translating gives CASNPGGDTQYF.

This clone has a handful of counts. The chain has TRBV13 and TRBJ2-1, with TRBD2 as a possible D gene (5 bases). The V end was cut by 5 bases, the J end by 6 bases, with 11 bases between. Germline lookup yields CDR1 PRHDT and CDR2 FYEKMQ (reference sequence). The CDR3 runs to 13 residues. CDR3 in DNA: TGTGCCAGCAGCACCGCCCGGGGCAATGAGCAGTTCTTC. Translating gives CASSTARGNEQFF.

This clone was found a few times. The gene calls are TRBV5-6 and TRBJ1-2; possibly TRBD1 for D (6 bases). Germline V lookup: CDR1 SGHDT, CDR2 YYEEEE. This CDR3 comprises 13 residues. V was shortened by 3 bases and J by 8 bases, with 14 bases between the two germline ends. The CDR3 DNA follows: TGTGCCAGCAGCTCCGGGACATTAGTAGGCTACACCTTC. Residues: CASSSGTLVGYTF.

The chain is built from TRBV4-3 and TRBJ1-2; maybe TRBD1 (5 bases). The CDR3 has 16 residues. CDR1 LGHNA and CDR2 YSLEER come from the germline V gene. V lost 0 bases, J lost 3 bases, and 14 bases lay in between. CDR3 residues: CASSQDPQGFHYGYTF. The CDR3 DNA follows: TGCGCCAGCAGCCAAGATCCCCAGGGCTTCCACTATGGCTACACCTTC.

The chain carries TRBV7-9 and TRBJ2-1; 13 nucleotides align to TRBD2. The germline V gene has CDR1 SEHNR and CDR2 FQNEAQ (reference sequence). The CDR3 is 16 amino acids. V shed 5 bases and J 4 bases; nucleotides not matched to a gene: 5. CDR3 bases: TGTGCCAGCAGCGATGGACTAGCGGGGGAGTACAATGAGCAGTTCTTC. It encodes CASSDGLAGEYNEQFF.

The chain recombines TRBV6-1 with TRBJ1-2, with D maybe TRBD1 (5 bases). Germline V lookup: CDR1 MNHNS, CDR2 SASEGT. Trimming shortened V by 3 bases and J by 5 bases, and 22 bases separated the two germline ends. This CDR3 has 17 residues. CDR3 nucleotide sequence: TGTGCCAGCAGTGATCCCCTACGGGGAGGGGAGGAGTATGGCTACACCTTC. It encodes CASSDPLRGGEEYGYTF.